A selection of T cell receptor beta chains follows, all from one sample in a study of T cell responses to AZD1222 COVID-19 vaccine. The table came from immunoSEQ multiplex PCR; TCRdb's copy has only in-frame clones and leaves some out. This sample has about 140,000 clones, with about 92% found just once. The input for sequencing was peripheral blood, taken on day 0 of AZD1222 vaccination. These receptors all stem from an adult in good health. Both conserved end residues are part of each CDR3. Each record gives: CDR3 DNA, CDR3 protein, clone size, D gene, J gene, V gene. A D gene is named only where the DNA matches it firmly. Clone size is shown for a subset of rows, as once, few, many or a class of expanded clone.

TGTGCCAGCACCCCCAGAGTTAGCGGGGCGAACACCGGGGAGCTGTTTTTT | CASTPRVSGANTGELFF | NA | TRBD2 | TRBJ2-2 | TRBV7-9
TGTGCCAGCAGCGCGGGACTTCCCTACAATGAGCAGTTCTTC | CASSAGLPYNEQFF | NA | NA | TRBJ2-1 | TRBV28
TGCGCCAGCTCAGACAGGGCAGCGGCTAAGCAGTTCTTC | CASSDRAAAKQFF | NA | TRBD1 | TRBJ2-1 | TRBV5-1
TGTGCCAGTAGAGGAACAGGGTCTGGAAACACCATATATTTT | CASRGTGSGNTIYF | NA | NA | TRBJ1-3 | TRBV19
TGTGCCAGCAGTTGGACCGGGACCGTGAACACTGAAGCTTTCTTT | CASSWTGTVNTEAFF | NA | NA | TRBJ1-1 | TRBV27
TGTGCCAGCAGCCTCAAAGCGGGGAACTACAATGAGCAGTTCTTC | CASSLKAGNYNEQFF | NA | TRBD2 | TRBJ2-1 | TRBV11-2
TGTGCCATCAGCCTACGGGACCCACAGAGCTCCTATAATTCACCCCTCCACTTT | CAISLRDPQSSYNSPLHF | NA | NA | TRBJ1-6 | TRBV10-3
TGTGCCACCCACCGGGGGACAGTCTCCTACAATGAGCAGTTCTTC | CATHRGTVSYNEQFF | NA | NA | TRBJ2-1 | TRBV19
TGTGCCATCAGTGGGACAGGAGTTAATGAAAAACTGTTTTTT | CAISGTGVNEKLFF | NA | TRBD1 | TRBJ1-4 | TRBV10-3
TGTGCCAGCAGAATAACTAGCGGACCCTACGAGCAGTACTTC | CASRITSGPYEQYF | NA | TRBD2 | TRBJ2-7 | TRBV6-5
TGTGCCAGCAGTACACAGGGGAGCACTGAAGCTTTCTTT | CASSTQGSTEAFF | NA | TRBD1 | TRBJ1-1 | TRBV12-3/TRBV12-4
TGTGCCAGCAGTCCACTAGCGGGACCCTACAATGAGCAGTTCTTC | CASSPLAGPYNEQFF | NA | TRBD2 | TRBJ2-1 | TRBV6-5
TGTGCCAGCAGCGTATCCGGGGGTTGGGAGCAGTTCTTC | CASSVSGGWEQFF | NA | NA | TRBJ2-1 | TRBV9
TGTGCCAGCAGTAGCGCCGGGACAGGCAAGGGTGAAGCTTTCTTT | CASSSAGTGKGEAFF | NA | TRBD1 | TRBJ1-1 | TRBV6-5
TGCGCCAGCAGCCCCTGGGGGGAGGGACCTCAAGAGACCCAGTACTTC | CASSPWGEGPQETQYF | NA | TRBD2 | TRBJ2-5 | TRBV5-1
TGTGCCAGCAGCTTTGATCCCCCGGGTATCACTGAAGCTTTCTTT | CASSFDPPGITEAFF | NA | NA | TRBJ1-1 | TRBV7-9
TGCGCCAGCAACCCCTTCCCGGGAGGGGGCAATGAGCAGTTCTTC | CASNPFPGGGNEQFF | NA | TRBD2 | TRBJ2-1 | TRBV10-2
TGTGCCAGCAGCTCCATTTCCGGCTACACCTTC | CASSSISGYTF | once | NA | TRBJ1-2 | TRBV9
TGTGCCAGCTCACCCACCCGAGGGCTTGATTCACCCCTCCACTTT | CASSPTRGLDSPLHF | NA | NA | TRBJ1-6 | TRBV18
TGCAGTGCTAGTGAGCGGGAGGGGGATCAGCCCCAGCATTTT | CSASEREGDQPQHF | NA | NA | TRBJ1-5 | TRBV20-1
TGTGCCAGCAGTTACTCGTGGGATTATAGCAATCAGCCCCAGCATTTT | CASSYSWDYSNQPQHF | NA | NA | TRBJ1-5 | TRBV6-5
TGTGCCAGCAGCTTCCCTACAGGGAACATGAACACTGAAGCTTTCTTT | CASSFPTGNMNTEAFF | NA | NA | TRBJ1-1 | TRBV7-9
TGCGCCAGCAGTCCAAGCGGGAGGGTTTACGAGCAGTACTTC | CASSPSGRVYEQYF | NA | TRBD2 | TRBJ2-7 | TRBV10-1
TGTGCCAGCAAAGTACTAGCGGGTTCAGATACGCAGTATTTT | CASKVLAGSDTQYF | NA | TRBD2 | TRBJ2-3 | TRBV6-5
TGTGCCAGCAGCACGGACAGGGGCCAAGAGACCCAGTACTTC | CASSTDRGQETQYF | NA | TRBD1 | TRBJ2-5 | TRBV7-2
TGTGCCAGCACCCCGCGGGTGGCCGGGGAGCTGTTTTTT | CASTPRVAGELFF | NA | NA | TRBJ2-2 | TRBV4-2
TGTGCCAGCAGTCCCCGGGGGGGCTCGAATTCACCCCTCCACTTT | CASSPRGGSNSPLHF | NA | NA | TRBJ1-6 | TRBV28
TGTGCCAGCAGCTTAGGAGGGACAGGCAATCAGCCCCAGCATTTT | CASSLGGTGNQPQHF | NA | TRBD1 | TRBJ1-5 | TRBV7-9
TGTGCCAGCAGCCAAGATCGGATACTCCGTCGGACCTACGAGCAGTACTTC | CASSQDRILRRTYEQYF | NA | NA | TRBJ2-7 | TRBV3-1/TRBV3-2
TGTGCCAGTAGCCTATTGGAGACAAACTCCTACAATGAGCAGTTCTTC | CASSLLETNSYNEQFF | NA | NA | TRBJ2-1 | TRBV19
TGTGCCAGCAGTCGCGCTACCCAGAGGAATTCACCCCTCCACTTT | CASSRATQRNSPLHF | NA | NA | TRBJ1-6 | TRBV6-2/TRBV6-3
TGTGCCAGCAGCTTATCACAGGGTCTCCACGAGCAGTACTTC | CASSLSQGLHEQYF | NA | NA | TRBJ2-7 | TRBV7-9
TGTGCCAGCAGTTTACTCCTGCAGGGAGGGCCCTACGAGCAGTACTTC | CASSLLLQGGPYEQYF | NA | TRBD2 | TRBJ2-7 | TRBV27
TGTGCCAGCAGCTTGGGCAGCGGGGGGGCCCGGGATACGCAGTATTTT | CASSLGSGGARDTQYF | NA | TRBD2 | TRBJ2-3 | TRBV5-4
TGTGCCAGCAGCGTAGTCTCGGGGAGTACTGAAGCTTTCTTT | CASSVVSGSTEAFF | NA | NA | TRBJ1-1 | TRBV9
TGTGCCAGCAGCTCAAACAAACAGGAAATCCACTTC | CASSSNKQEIHF | NA | NA | TRBJ2-7 | TRBV28
TGTGCCAGCAGCGTATCAACAGGGGACGACGAGCAGTACTTC | CASSVSTGDDEQYF | NA | TRBD1 | TRBJ2-7 | TRBV9
TGTGCCAGCAGTTTATCGCGCAATCAGCCCCAGCATTTT | CASSLSRNQPQHF | NA | NA | TRBJ1-5 | TRBV27
TGTGCCAGCAGTTTGGATGAACTTTCCTACGAGCAGTACTTC | CASSLDELSYEQYF | NA | NA | TRBJ2-7 | TRBV27
TGCGCCAGCAGCTTTCGAGCGGGAATTGGCTCAGAGACCCAGTACTTC | CASSFRAGIGSETQYF | NA | TRBD2 | TRBJ2-5 | TRBV5-1